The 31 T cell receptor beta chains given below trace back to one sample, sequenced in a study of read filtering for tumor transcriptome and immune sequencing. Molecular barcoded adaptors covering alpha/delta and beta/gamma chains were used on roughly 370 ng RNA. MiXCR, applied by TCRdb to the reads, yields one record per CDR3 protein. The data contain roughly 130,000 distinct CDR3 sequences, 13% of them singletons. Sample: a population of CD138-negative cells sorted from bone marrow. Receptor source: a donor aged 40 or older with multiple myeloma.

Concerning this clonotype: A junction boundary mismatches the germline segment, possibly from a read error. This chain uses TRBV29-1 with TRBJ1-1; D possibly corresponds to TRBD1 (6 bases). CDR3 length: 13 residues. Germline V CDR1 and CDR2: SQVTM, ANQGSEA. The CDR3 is CGAGFTGNTEASF. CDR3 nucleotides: TGCGGCGCCGGGTTTACAGGGAACACTGAAGCTTCCTTT.

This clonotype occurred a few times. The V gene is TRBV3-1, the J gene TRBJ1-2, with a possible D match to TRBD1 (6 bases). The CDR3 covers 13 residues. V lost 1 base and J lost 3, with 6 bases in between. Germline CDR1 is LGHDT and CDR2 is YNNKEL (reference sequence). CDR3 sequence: CASSQGQDYGYTF. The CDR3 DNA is TGTGCCAGCAGCCAAGGACAGGACTATGGCTACACCTTC. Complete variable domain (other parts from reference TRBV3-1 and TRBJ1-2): DTAVSQTPKYLVTQMGNDKSIKCEQNLGHDTMYWYKQDSKKFLKIMFSYNNKELIINETVPNRFSPKSPDKAHLNLHINSLELGDSAVYFCASSQGQDYGYTFGSGTRLTVV.

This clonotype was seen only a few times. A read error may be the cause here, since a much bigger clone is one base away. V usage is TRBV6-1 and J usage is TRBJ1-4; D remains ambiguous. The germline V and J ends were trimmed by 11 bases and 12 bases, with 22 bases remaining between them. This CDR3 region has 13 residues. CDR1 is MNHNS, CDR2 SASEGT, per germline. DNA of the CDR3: TGTGCCGGAGCGGCCCTCGTCGGAGAAGAACTGTTTTTT. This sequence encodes CAGAALVGEELFF.

The CDR3 nucleotides read TGCAGTGCTAGACGGACAGGGCCCCCCTACGAGCAGTACTTC. It codes for CSARRTGPPYEQYF. The rearrangement joins TRBV20-1 to TRBJ2-7; 8 positions agree with TRBD1. Per the germline V gene, CDR1 is DFQATT and CDR2 is SNEGSKA (reference sequence). V lost 2 bases, J lost 2 bases, and 5 bases stayed unmatched. The CDR3 covers 14 residues.

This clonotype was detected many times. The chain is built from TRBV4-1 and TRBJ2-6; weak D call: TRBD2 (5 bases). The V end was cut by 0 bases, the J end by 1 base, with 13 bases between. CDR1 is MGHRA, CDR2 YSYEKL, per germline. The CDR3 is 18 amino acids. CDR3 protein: CASSQDPRTVSGANVLTF. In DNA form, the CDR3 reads TGCGCCAGCAGCCAAGATCCTAGGACTGTATCTGGGGCCAACGTCCTGACTTTC.

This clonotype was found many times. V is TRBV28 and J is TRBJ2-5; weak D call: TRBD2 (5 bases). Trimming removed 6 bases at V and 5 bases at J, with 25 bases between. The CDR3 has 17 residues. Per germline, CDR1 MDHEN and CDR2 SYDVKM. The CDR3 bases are TGTGCCAGCAGACAAACCCCCCCCGACTACACCTGGGAGACCCAGTACTTC. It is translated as CASRQTPPDYTWETQYF.

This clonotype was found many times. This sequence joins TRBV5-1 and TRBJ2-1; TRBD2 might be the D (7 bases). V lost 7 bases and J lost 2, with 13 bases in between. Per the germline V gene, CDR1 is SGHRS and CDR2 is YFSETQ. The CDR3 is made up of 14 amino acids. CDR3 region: CASATGGPYNEQFF. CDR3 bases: TGCGCCAGCGCTACGGGGGGCCCCTACAATGAGCAGTTCTTC.

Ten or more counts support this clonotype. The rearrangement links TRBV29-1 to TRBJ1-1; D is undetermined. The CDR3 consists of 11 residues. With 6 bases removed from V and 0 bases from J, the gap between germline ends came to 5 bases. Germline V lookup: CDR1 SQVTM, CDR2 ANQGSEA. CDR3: CSVFLNTEAFF. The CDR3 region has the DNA TGCAGCGTCTTCTTGAACACTGAAGCTTTCTTT.

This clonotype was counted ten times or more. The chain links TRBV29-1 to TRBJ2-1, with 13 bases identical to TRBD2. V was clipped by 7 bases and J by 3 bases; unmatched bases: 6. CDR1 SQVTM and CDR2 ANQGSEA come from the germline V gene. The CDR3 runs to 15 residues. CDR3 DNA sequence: TGCAGCGCTCCCGGGACTAGCGGGGTCTACAATGAGCAGTTCTTC. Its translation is CSAPGTSGVYNEQFF.

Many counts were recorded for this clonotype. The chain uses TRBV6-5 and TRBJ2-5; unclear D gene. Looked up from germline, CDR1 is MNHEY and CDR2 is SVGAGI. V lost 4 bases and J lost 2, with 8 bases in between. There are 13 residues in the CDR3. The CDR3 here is CASSSVQQETQYF. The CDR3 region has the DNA TGTGCCAGCAGTTCCGTCCAGCAAGAGACCCAGTACTTC.

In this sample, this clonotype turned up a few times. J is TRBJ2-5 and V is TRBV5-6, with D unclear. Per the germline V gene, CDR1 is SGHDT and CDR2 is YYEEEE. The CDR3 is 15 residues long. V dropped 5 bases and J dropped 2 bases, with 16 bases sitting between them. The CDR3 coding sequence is TGTGCCAGCAGTACGGCGGTCAGCGTACAAGAGACCCAGTACTTC. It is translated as CASSTAVSVQETQYF.

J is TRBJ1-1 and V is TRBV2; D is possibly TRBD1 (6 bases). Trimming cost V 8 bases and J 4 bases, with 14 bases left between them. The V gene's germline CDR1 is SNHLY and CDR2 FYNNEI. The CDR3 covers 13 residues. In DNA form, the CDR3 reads TGTGCCAGCGGGTTACAGGGATCCACTGAAGCTTTCTTT. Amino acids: CASGLQGSTEAFF.

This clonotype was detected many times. In DNA, the CDR3 is TGTGCCTCCTCCTCTTCGGGACAGGCCCAGGATACGCAGTATTTT. Translated, it gives CASSSSGQAQDTQYF. The J gene is TRBJ2-3, the V gene TRBV10-3; 8 bases fit TRBD1. Trimming removed 11 bases from V and 6 bases from J; junction bases left unmatched: 16. The CDR3 is 15 amino acids. Germline CDR1 is ENHRY and CDR2 is SYGVKD.

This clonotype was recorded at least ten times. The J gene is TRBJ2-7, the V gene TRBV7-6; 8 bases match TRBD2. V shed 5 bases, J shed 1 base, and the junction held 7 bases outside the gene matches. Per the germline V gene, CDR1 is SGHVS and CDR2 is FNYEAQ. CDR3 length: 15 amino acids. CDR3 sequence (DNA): TGTGCCAGCAGCCACATAGCGGGATCGTCCTACGAGCAGTACTTC. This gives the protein CASSHIAGSSYEQYF.

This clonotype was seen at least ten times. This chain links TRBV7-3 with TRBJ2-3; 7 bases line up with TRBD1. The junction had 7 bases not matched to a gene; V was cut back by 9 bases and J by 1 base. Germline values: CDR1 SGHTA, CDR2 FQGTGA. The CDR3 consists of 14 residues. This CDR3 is CASRSGTGTDTQYF. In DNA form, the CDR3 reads TGTGCCAGTCGTTCCGGGACAGGCACAGATACGCAGTATTTT.

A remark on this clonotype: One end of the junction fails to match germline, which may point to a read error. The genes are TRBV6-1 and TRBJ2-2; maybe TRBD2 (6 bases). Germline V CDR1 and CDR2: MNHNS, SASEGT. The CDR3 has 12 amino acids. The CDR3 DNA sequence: TGTACCAGCTCCGGGGGCACCGGGGAGCTGTTTTTT. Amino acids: CTSSGGTGELFF.

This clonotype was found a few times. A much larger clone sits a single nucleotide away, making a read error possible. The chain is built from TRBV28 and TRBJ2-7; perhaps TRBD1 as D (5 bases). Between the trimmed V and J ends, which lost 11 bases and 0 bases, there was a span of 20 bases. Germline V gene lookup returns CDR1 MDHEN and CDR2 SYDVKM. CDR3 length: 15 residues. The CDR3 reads CACIPQVPSSYEQYF. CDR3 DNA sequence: TGTGCCTGCATTCCACAGGTCCCCAGCTCCTACGAGCAGTACTTC.

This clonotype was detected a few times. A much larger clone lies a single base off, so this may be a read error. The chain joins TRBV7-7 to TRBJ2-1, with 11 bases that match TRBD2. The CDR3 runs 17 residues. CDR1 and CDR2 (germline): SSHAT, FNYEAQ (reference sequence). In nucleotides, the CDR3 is TGTGCTAGCAGGCCCATCACTAGCGGGAGCGCCTACAGTGAGCAGTTCTTC. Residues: CASRPITSGSAYSEQFF.

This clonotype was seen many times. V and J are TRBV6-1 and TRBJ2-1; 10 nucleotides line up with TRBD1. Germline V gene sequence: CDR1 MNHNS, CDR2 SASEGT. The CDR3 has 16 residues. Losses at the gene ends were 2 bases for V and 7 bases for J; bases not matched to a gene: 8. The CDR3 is CASSERGDRGRNEQFF. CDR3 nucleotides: TGTGCCAGCAGTGAACGGGGGGACAGGGGTCGGAATGAGCAGTTCTTC.

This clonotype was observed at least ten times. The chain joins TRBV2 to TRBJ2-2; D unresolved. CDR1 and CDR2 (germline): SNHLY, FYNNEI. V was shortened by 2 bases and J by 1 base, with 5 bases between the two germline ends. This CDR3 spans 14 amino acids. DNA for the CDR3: TGTGCCAGCAGTGAATCCCGGAACACCGGGGAGCTGTTTTTT. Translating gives CASSESRNTGELFF.

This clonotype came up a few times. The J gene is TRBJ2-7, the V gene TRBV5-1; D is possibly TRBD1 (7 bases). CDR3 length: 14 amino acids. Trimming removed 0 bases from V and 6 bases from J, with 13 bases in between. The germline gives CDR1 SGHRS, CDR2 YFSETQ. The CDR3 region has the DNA TGCGCCAGCAGCTTGGCCAGACAGGGAGGCGAGCAGTACTTC. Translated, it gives CASSLARQGGEQYF.

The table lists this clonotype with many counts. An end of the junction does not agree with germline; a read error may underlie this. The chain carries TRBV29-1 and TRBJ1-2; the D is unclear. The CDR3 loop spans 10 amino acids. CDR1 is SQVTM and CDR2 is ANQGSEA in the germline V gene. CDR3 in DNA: TGCAGCGTTGAAATCGGAGTCTGCCTCTTC. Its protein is CSVEIGVCLF.

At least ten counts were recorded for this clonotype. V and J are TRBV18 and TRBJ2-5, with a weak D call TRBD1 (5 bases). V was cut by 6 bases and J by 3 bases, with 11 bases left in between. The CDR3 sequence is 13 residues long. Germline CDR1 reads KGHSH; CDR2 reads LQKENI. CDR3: CASSSTVEETQYF. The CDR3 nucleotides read TGTGCCAGCTCGTCGACAGTTGAAGAGACCCAGTACTTC.

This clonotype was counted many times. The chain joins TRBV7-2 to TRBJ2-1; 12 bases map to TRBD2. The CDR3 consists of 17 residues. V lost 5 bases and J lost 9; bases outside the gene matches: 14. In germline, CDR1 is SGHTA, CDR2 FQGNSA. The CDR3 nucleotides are TGTGCCAGCAGCCCCTACGGACTAGCGGGACCGAGGGGTGAGCAGTTCTTC. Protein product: CASSPYGLAGPRGEQFF.

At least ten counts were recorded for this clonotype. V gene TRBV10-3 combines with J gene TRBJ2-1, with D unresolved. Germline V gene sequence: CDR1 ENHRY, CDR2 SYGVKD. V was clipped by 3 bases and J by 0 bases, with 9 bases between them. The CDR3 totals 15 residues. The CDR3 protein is CAISDHQSSYNEQFF. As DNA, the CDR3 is TGTGCCATCAGTGATCACCAAAGCTCCTACAATGAGCAGTTCTTC.

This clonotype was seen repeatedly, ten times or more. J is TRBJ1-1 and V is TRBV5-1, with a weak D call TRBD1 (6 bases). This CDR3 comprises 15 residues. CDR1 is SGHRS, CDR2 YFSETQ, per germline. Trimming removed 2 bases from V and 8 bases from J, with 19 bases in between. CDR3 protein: CASSFTGSGVWEAFF. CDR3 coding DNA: TGCGCCAGCAGCTTTACAGGGTCTGGTGTATGGGAAGCTTTCTTT.

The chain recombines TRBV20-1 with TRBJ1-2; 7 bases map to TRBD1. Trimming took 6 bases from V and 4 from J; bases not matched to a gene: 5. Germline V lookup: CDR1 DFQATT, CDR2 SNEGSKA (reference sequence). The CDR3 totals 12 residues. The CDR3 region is CSAYRGGYGYTF. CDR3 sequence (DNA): TGCAGTGCGTACAGGGGCGGCTATGGCTACACCTTC.

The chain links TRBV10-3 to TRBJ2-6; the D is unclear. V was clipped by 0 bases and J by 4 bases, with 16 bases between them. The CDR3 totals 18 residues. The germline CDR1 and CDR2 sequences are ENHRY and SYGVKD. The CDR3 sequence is CAISESRGSHLGANVLTF. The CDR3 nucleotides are TGTGCCATCAGTGAGTCGAGAGGTTCCCACTTGGGGGCCAACGTCCTGACTTTC.

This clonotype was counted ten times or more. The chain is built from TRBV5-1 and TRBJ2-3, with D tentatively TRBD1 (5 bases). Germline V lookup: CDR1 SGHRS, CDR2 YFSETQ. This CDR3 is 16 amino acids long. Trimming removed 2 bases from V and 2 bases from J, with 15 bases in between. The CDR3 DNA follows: TGCGCCAGCAGCTTCGGACATTCAACAAACACAGATACGCAGTATTTT. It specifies CASSFGHSTNTDTQYF.

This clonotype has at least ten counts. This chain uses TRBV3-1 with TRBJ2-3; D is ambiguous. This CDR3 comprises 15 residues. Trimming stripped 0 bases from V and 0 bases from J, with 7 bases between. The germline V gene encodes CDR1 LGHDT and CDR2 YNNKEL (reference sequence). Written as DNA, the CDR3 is TGTGCCAGCAGCCAAGAGTCGGATAGCACAGATACGCAGTATTTT. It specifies CASSQESDSTDTQYF.

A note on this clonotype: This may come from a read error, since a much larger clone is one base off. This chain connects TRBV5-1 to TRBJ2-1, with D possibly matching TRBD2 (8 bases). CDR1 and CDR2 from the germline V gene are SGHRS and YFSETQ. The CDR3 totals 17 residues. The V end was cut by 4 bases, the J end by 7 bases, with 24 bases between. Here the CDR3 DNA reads TGCGCCAGCAGCATTACAGTACGGGAGGGGGCGAAGAATGAGCAGTTCTTC. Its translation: CASSITVREGAKNEQFF. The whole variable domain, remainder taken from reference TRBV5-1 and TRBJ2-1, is KAGVTQTPRYLIKTRGQQVTLSCSPISGHRSVSWYQQTPGQGLQFLFEYFSETQRNKGNFPGRFSGRQFSNSRSEMNVSTLELGDSALYLCASSITVREGAKNEQFFGPGTRLTVL.